The 32 T cell receptor beta chains in this list originate from one sample, sequenced in a study of post-analysis software for immune sequencing data. Study outcomes and limitations: Compared with controls, patients had more of roughly five TRBV segments, including TRBV5-6, TRBV5-1 and TRBV20-1.

Unique molecular identifiers tagged the TCR beta cDNA libraries. One entry per CDR3 protein, called by TCRdb with MiXCR from the PCR reads. The sample has about 500,000 distinct CDR3 sequences, around 40% seen once; the top ten hold about 12%. Their cognate antigens are unknown. Specimen: blood. Every receptor here comes from a girl aged 10-17 years with multiple sclerosis.

V usage is TRBV4-2 and J usage is TRBJ2-1; D is possibly TRBD1 (6 bases). This CDR3 contains 12 residues. Germline assignment: CDR1 LGHNA and CDR2 YNFKEQ. Deletions cut 1 base from V and 15 bases from J, with 13 bases between. CDR3: CASSQGQDPPFF. CDR3 DNA sequence: TGTGCCAGCAGCCAAGGACAGGATCCTCCGTTCTTC.

The chain recombines TRBV3-1 with TRBJ2-1; 7 positions match TRBD2. With V trimmed by 1 base and J by 0 bases, 9 bases remained unmatched. The CDR3 has 18 residues. Germline CDR1 LGHDT, CDR2 YNNKEL (reference sequence). Here the CDR3 reads CASSQVRLSGFSYNEQFF. CDR3 coding DNA: TGTGCCAGCAGCCAAGTGCGCCTTAGCGGGTTCTCCTACAATGAGCAGTTCTTC.

The V call is TRBV5-6, the J call TRBJ1-2; 8 bases are a match to TRBD1. Trimming cost V 4 bases and J 4 bases; bases outside gene matches: 9. Germline V gene data show CDR1 as SGHDT and CDR2 as YYEEEE. The CDR3 contains 15 residues. The CDR3 DNA sequence: TGTGCCAGCAGCCCGACAGGGGTTGAGTTCTATGGCTACACCTTC. Protein product: CASSPTGVEFYGYTF.

This clonotype was detected a few times. The chain joins TRBV7-9 to TRBJ2-1; D uncertain. Germline V gives CDR1 SEHNR, CDR2 FQNEAQ (reference sequence). Trimming removed 4 bases from V and 0 bases from J, with 13 bases in between. This CDR3 is 16 amino acids long. The CDR3: CASSWPAASSYNEQFF. The CDR3 DNA reads as TGTGCCAGCAGCTGGCCCGCGGCAAGCTCCTACAATGAGCAGTTCTTC. Complete variable domain (other parts from reference TRBV7-9 and TRBJ2-1): DTGVSQNPRHKITKRGQNVTFRCDPISEHNRLYWYRQTLGQGPEFLTYFQNEAQLEKSRLLSDRFSAERPKGSFSTLEIQRTEQGDSAMYLCASSWPAASSYNEQFFGPGTRLTVL.

This chain connects TRBV6-6 to TRBJ1-2, with a tentative D call TRBD1 (5 bases). The CDR3 loop spans 13 amino acids. Germline assignment: CDR1 MNHNY and CDR2 SVGAGI (reference sequence). V shed 2 bases and J shed 4 bases, with 8 bases lying between them. CDR3 coding DNA: TGTGCCAGCAGTTACACAGGATCCTATGGCTACACCTTC. It encodes CASSYTGSYGYTF.

To note about this clonotype: One junction end does not reproduce the germline sequence, and a read error may be involved. The rearrangement uses TRBV4-1 and TRBJ2-1; TRBD2 matches 9 bases. The CDR3 runs to 19 residues. The germline V gene encodes CDR1 MGHRA and CDR2 YSYEKL. The DNA of the CDR3 is TGCGCCGGCAGCCCCTCGGGTTCTAGCGGGGCAAACTCCTACAATGAGCAGTTCTTC. Its translation: CAGSPSGSSGANSYNEQFF.

J is TRBJ1-1 and V is TRBV20-1; TRBD1 might be the D (5 bases). Germline CDR1 is DFQATT and CDR2 is SNEGSKA (reference sequence). The CDR3 runs 15 residues. V gave up 3 bases and J gave up 0 bases, with 14 bases separating them. The CDR3: CSARTSGRLNTEAFF. In DNA, the CDR3 is TGCAGTGCTAGGACGTCGGGACGTCTGAACACTGAAGCTTTCTTT.

A word on this clonotype: The junction and the germline gene differ at one end; a read error may be behind it. The chain uses TRBV29-1 and TRBJ2-1; D might be TRBD1 (5 bases). The CDR3 has 15 amino acids. Germline CDR1 reads SQVTM; CDR2 reads ANQGSEA. CDR3 DNA sequence: TGCAGCGTTTCCCCCAGGGTCTTCAAGGACAAGGAGCAGTTCTTC. It yields the protein CSVSPRVFKDKEQFF.

The genes are TRBV29-1 and TRBJ2-5; TRBD2 matches 11 bases. V was clipped by 7 bases and J by 5 bases; unmatched bases: 15. Germline CDR1 is SQVTM and CDR2 is ANQGSEA. The CDR3 consists of 16 residues. The CDR3 DNA reads TGCAGCGCTGACGGGTTAGGGACTAGCGGAGGGGAGACCCAGTACTTC. This gives the protein CSADGLGTSGGETQYF.

The sample holds many counts of this clonotype. The chain uses TRBV5-1 and TRBJ2-1; D ambiguous. Germline V gene sequence: CDR1 SGHRS, CDR2 YFSETQ. With 5 bases removed from V and 2 bases from J, the gap between germline ends came to 5 bases. This CDR3 region has 12 residues. The CDR3 bases are TGCGCCAGCAGTAACCCCTACAATGAGCAGTTCTTC. Its protein product is CASSNPYNEQFF.

This clonotype showed up just a few times. J is TRBJ1-4 and V is TRBV28; no clear D gene. Looked up from germline, CDR1 is MDHEN and CDR2 is SYDVKM. With 6 bases removed from V and 4 bases from J, the gap between germline ends came to 6 bases. The CDR3 loop spans 12 amino acids. The CDR3 is CASSRLNEKLFF. CDR3 nucleotide sequence: TGTGCCAGCAGCCGTCTTAATGAAAAACTGTTTTTT.

The V and J genes are TRBV28 and TRBJ1-1; no definite D call. Germline V gene sequence: CDR1 MDHEN, CDR2 SYDVKM. Trimming pared 5 bases from V and 2 bases from J, leaving 9 bases between. The CDR3 runs to 13 residues. CDR3 DNA sequence: TGTGCCAGCAGTCCCCCAGCAAACACTGAAGCTTTCTTT. Encoded protein: CASSPPANTEAFF.

The chain carries TRBV15 and TRBJ1-2, with 9 bases fitting TRBD1. Germline V CDR1 and CDR2: LNHNV, YYDKDF (reference sequence). This CDR3 has 14 residues. V was clipped by 3 bases and J by 4 bases; unmatched bases: 3. Written as DNA, the CDR3 is TGTGCCACCAGCAGGGGACAGGGACCCTATGGCTACACCTTC. Translating gives CATSRGQGPYGYTF. Together with reference TRBV15 and TRBJ1-2, the CDR3 gives the full variable domain: DAMVIQNPRYQVTQFGKPVTLSCSQTLNHNVMYWYQQKSSQAPKLLFHYYDKDFNNEADTPDNFQSRRPNTSFCFLDIRSPGLGDTAMYLCATSRGQGPYGYTFGSGTRLTVV.

The J gene is TRBJ1-2, the V gene TRBV20-1; D is undetermined. The CDR3 contains 15 residues. V gave up 3 bases and J gave up 5 bases, with 19 bases separating them. In germline, CDR1 is DFQATT, CDR2 SNEGSKA (reference sequence). The CDR3 nucleotides read TGCAGTGCTAGCCCCGAGGGCAGAGTCCCATATGGCTACACCTTC. Protein: CSASPEGRVPYGYTF.

V usage is TRBV7-9 and J usage is TRBJ1-2, with TRBD1 identical over 9 bases. The ends lost 2 bases at V and 8 bases at J; junction bases unmatched: 9. CDR3 length: 15 residues. In germline, CDR1 is SEHNR, CDR2 FQNEAQ (reference sequence). The CDR3 nucleotides read TGTGCCAGCAGCTTACCAAGGGACAGGGAGGACGGCTACACCTTC. Translation: CASSLPRDREDGYTF.

This clonotype was counted a few times. This CDR3 is CASSLGYIQYF. DNA of the CDR3: TGTGCCAGCAGCTTAGGTTACATTCAGTACTTC. The chain couples TRBV7-9 to TRBJ2-4; D is unresolved. This CDR3 comprises 11 residues. With 1 base removed from V and 8 bases from J, the gap between germline ends came to 3 bases. From germline, CDR1 is SEHNR and CDR2 FQNEAQ (reference sequence).

The chain employs TRBV3-1 and TRBJ2-7; D uncertain. The germline V gene encodes CDR1 LGHDT and CDR2 YNNKEL (reference sequence). The CDR3 runs to 12 residues. V shed 2 bases and J shed 3 bases, with 5 bases lying between them. The CDR3 region is CASSQLDYEQYF. The CDR3 DNA follows: TGTGCCAGCAGCCAACTAGACTACGAGCAGTACTTC.

This clonotype has a handful of counts. This chain connects TRBV15 to TRBJ2-1; no clear D. The length of the CDR3 is 16 residues. The germline gives CDR1 LNHNV, CDR2 YYDKDF (reference sequence). Trimming left V 8 bases short and J 0 bases short, with 17 bases between. The CDR3 loop is CATSRAWRSSYNEQFF. Written as DNA, the CDR3 is TGTGCCACCTCGCGCGCCTGGCGTAGCTCCTACAATGAGCAGTTCTTC.

In DNA, the CDR3 is TGCAGCGTCCAAGGACAGGGCGTGAAGACCCAGTACTTC. It specifies CSVQGQGVKTQYF. This sequence joins TRBV29-1 and TRBJ2-5; TRBD1 matches 8 bases. The V gene end was trimmed by 6 bases and the J gene end by 6 bases; junction bases not matched to a gene: 9. CDR3 size: 13 residues. The germline CDR1 and CDR2 sequences are SQVTM and ANQGSEA.

With regard to this clonotype: One junction end disagrees with the germline gene, perhaps due to a read error. The chain is built from TRBV28 and TRBJ2-5; possibly TRBD1 for D (5 bases). The better agreement between TRBJ2-7 and the DNA end casts doubt on the J call. Germline V gene data show CDR1 as MDHEN and CDR2 as SYDVKM. The CDR3 is 13 amino acids. The CDR3 DNA sequence: TGTGCCGGCAGAAGGGGCAGGGACTACGAGCAGTACTTC. Its translation is CAGRRGRDYEQYF.

The rearrangement links TRBV20-1 to TRBJ2-7, with 7 bases lining up with TRBD2. CDR3 size: 13 residues. Trimming removed 5 bases from V and 0 bases from J; junction bases left unmatched: 4. The germline V gene has CDR1 DFQATT and CDR2 SNEGSKA (reference sequence). CDR3 sequence: CSAVGTTSYEQYF. CDR3 sequence (DNA): TGCAGTGCTGTCGGGACTACCTCCTACGAGCAGTACTTC.

CDR3 sequence: CSVARLTEAFF. In DNA form, the CDR3 reads TGCAGCGTCGCCAGATTGACTGAAGCTTTCTTT. The rearrangement links TRBV29-1 to TRBJ1-1; unclear D gene. V shed 6 bases and J shed 5 bases, with 10 bases lying between them. This CDR3 has 11 residues. The germline V gene encodes CDR1 SQVTM and CDR2 ANQGSEA. Variable domain in full (rest from reference TRBV29-1 and TRBJ1-1): SAVISQKPSRDICQRGTSLTIQCQVDSQVTMMFWYRQQPGQSLTLIATANQGSEATYESGFVIDKFPISRPNLTFSTLTVSNMSPEDSSIYLCSVARLTEAFFGQGTRLTVV.

This clonotype was recorded a few times. V is TRBV7-2 and J is TRBJ1-4, with D hard to call. The V end lost 1 base, the J end lost 2 bases, and 8 bases lay between the germline ends. Germline values: CDR1 SGHTA, CDR2 FQGNSA. CDR3 length: 15 amino acids. The CDR3 reads CASSLVTATNEKLFF. DNA for the CDR3: TGTGCCAGCAGCTTAGTAACCGCGACTAATGAAAAACTGTTTTTT.

There are a few counts of this clonotype. The chain joins TRBV5-1 to TRBJ1-2; D unclear. With 2 bases removed from V and 4 bases from J, the gap between germline ends came to 24 bases. The CDR3 consists of 18 residues. The germline V gene encodes CDR1 SGHRS and CDR2 YFSETQ. The CDR3 nucleotides read TGCGCCAGCAGCTTTCCAAGCCAGCCTGGCCCGGCACTCTATGGCTACACCTTC. Its translation is CASSFPSQPGPALYGYTF. The entire variable domain, with the rest obtained from reference TRBV5-1 and TRBJ1-2, is as follows: KAGVTQTPRYLIKTRGQQVTLSCSPISGHRSVSWYQQTPGQGLQFLFEYFSETQRNKGNFPGRFSGRQFSNSRSEMNVSTLELGDSALYLCASSFPSQPGPALYGYTFGSGTRLTVV.

This clonotype was picked up a small number of times. The V and J genes are TRBV5-4 and TRBJ2-1; 9 bases agree with TRBD2. CDR1 and CDR2 from the germline V gene are SGHNT and YYREEE (reference sequence). V lost 4 bases, J lost 2 bases, and 1 base stayed unmatched. The CDR3 consists of 14 residues. DNA for the CDR3: TGTGCCAGCAGCCCTAGCGGGACCTACAATGAGCAGTTCTTC. Its translation: CASSPSGTYNEQFF.

V usage is TRBV5-4 and J usage is TRBJ1-2; possible D gene TRBD1, 6 bases. Germline lookup yields CDR1 SGHNT and CDR2 YYREEE (reference sequence). V was shortened by 4 bases and J by 0 bases, with 13 bases between the two germline ends. The CDR3 runs to 15 residues. As DNA, the CDR3 is TGTGCCAGCAGCGGGAACAGGGCATCTAACTATGGCTACACCTTC. It encodes CASSGNRASNYGYTF.

The V gene is TRBV19, the J gene TRBJ2-5; 8 nucleotides agree with TRBD2. The J segment lost 11 bases and the V segment lost 8 bases, leaving 13 bases of the junction unmatched. This CDR3 is 13 amino acids long. Germline V CDR1 and CDR2: LNHDA, SQIVND (reference sequence). The CDR3 bases are TGTGCCAGTGGTAGCGGGGTTAACAATGAGCAGTACTTC. Protein sequence: CASGSGVNNEQYF.

The chain employs TRBV19 and TRBJ1-2; 7 bases map to TRBD1. Germline CDR1 is LNHDA and CDR2 is SQIVND (reference sequence). The J segment lost 6 bases and the V segment lost 5 bases, leaving 12 bases of the junction unmatched. The CDR3 spans 15 residues. This CDR3 is CASSPQDRIYNGYTF. CDR3 bases: TGTGCCAGTAGTCCCCAGGACAGGATTTACAATGGCTACACCTTC.

This chain joins TRBV20-1 and TRBJ1-1; a possible D gene is TRBD1 (6 bases). Germline CDR1 is DFQATT and CDR2 is SNEGSKA (reference sequence). Trimming removed 7 bases from V and 3 bases from J, with 15 bases in between. CDR3 length: 13 amino acids. DNA for the CDR3: TGCAGTGAAACCAAGGGGGGTGACACTGAAGCTTTCTTT. Amino acid sequence: CSETKGGDTEAFF.

The chain recombines TRBV9 with TRBJ2-1, with 14 bases lining up with TRBD2. The last part of the DNA fits TRBJ2-7 better; the J call may be wrong. The germline gives CDR1 SGDLS, CDR2 YYNGEE. The CDR3 has 15 residues. The CDR3: CASSEGLAGDYEQYF. CDR3 DNA: TGTGCCAGCAGCGAGGGACTAGCGGGGGACTACGAGCAGTACTTC.

The rearrangement uses TRBV28 and TRBJ2-4; D may be TRBD2 (5 bases). Trimming removed 7 bases at V and 2 bases at J, with 12 bases between. The CDR3 loop spans 14 amino acids. CDR1 and CDR2 from the germline V gene are MDHEN and SYDVKM. The CDR3 DNA is TGTGCCAGCAACATAGGAGGATCCAAAAACATTCAGTACTTC. It is translated as CASNIGGSKNIQYF.

The V gene is TRBV28, the J gene TRBJ2-1; either TRBD1 or TRBD2 may supply D (6 bases each). This CDR3 is built from 15 residues. The V gene's germline CDR1 is MDHEN and CDR2 SYDVKM. Between the trimmed V and J ends, which lost 7 bases and 0 bases, there was a span of 13 bases. CDR3 bases: TGTGCCAGCAAGGGGGACTTGAACTCCTACAATGAGCAGTTCTTC. It encodes CASKGDLNSYNEQFF.